A single T cell receptor (beta chain) is shown here with its context. Its antigen is undetermined. The data were obtained in a study of PD-1 blockade in mismatch repair-deficient tumors. Study-level information: All were previously treated, progressing patients with around 12 mismatch repair-deficient cancer types. The study, taken as a whole, reports: Tumor-resident clones, often undetectable pretreatment in blood, expanded then contracted after pembrolizumab.

Assay: immunoSEQ multiplex PCR; the TCRdb copy retains only in-frame clones and omits some. The data contain some 110,000 clones, 65% to 80% of them singletons. The CDR3 has 16 amino acids. Germline trimming cut 5 bases from V and 4 bases from J; bases unmatched to any gene: 5. CDR1 SGDLS and CDR2 YYNGEE come from the germline V gene. All patients were mismatch repair deficient, assessed by either PCR or immunohistochemistry. A few pembrolizumab responders had their TCRs sequenced. Sequences were derived from peripheral blood, sampled roughly 60 weeks after starting pembrolizumab. The TCR sequence derives from an adult with mismatch repair-deficient cancer. V usage is TRBV9 and J usage is TRBJ2-2, with 13 bases identical to TRBD2. The CDR3 region is CASRGTSGTPTGELFF. The CDR3 region has the DNA TGTGCCAGCAGAGGGACTAGCGGGACCCCCACCGGGGAGCTGTTTTTT.